This T cell receptor beta chain was obtained from a study of blood T cell repertoires in COVID-19. Germline V CDR1 and CDR2: LGHDT, YNNKEL (reference sequence). This CDR3 has 14 amino acids. Trimming at V came to 0 bases and at J to 3 bases, leaving 1 base not matched to a gene. TCRdb's copy holds only in-frame clones and misses some; the assay was immunoSEQ multiplex PCR. The sample has around 150,000 clones, 84% seen once. Sequenced input: peripheral blood. This chain uses TRBV3-1 (or the pseudogene TRBV3-2) with TRBJ1-1, with 7 bases aligning to TRBD1. This TCR derives from a woman in her forties or fifties in a cohort sampled during active or convalescent COVID-19. The CDR3 region has the DNA TGTGCCAGCAGCCAAGATCAGGGGGACACTGAAGCTTTCTTT. It codes for CASSQDQGDTEAFF.